This T cell receptor beta chain was identified in a study of identical twins. The study, taken as a whole, reports: The more abundant beta clonotypes in cord blood had fewer insertions, and memory repertoires did not show this. Weaker excess twin sharing was seen among beta out-of-frame sequences.

CDR3 length: 16 amino acids. Deletions cut 0 bases from V and 3 bases from J, with 12 bases between. In germline, CDR1 is LGHNA, CDR2 YNFKEQ. A universal primer site was added by template switching, and unique molecular identifiers were carried by the cDNA. TCRdb itself ran the 5' RACE reads through MiXCR, one entry per CDR3 protein. Altogether about 700,000 distinct CDR3 sequences are present, 8% to 9% being singletons, with the ten largest covering about 0.98%. This clonotype came up many times. Antigen: not known. These data also featured in a second study, about yellow fever vaccine responses in identical twins.

V and J are TRBV4-2 and TRBJ2-1, with D unresolved. This TCR came from a woman younger than 35 in good health. Sequenced sample: PBMCs. The CDR3 nucleotides are TGTGCCAGCAGCCAAGATGACCTGTCAGGCTACAATGAGCAGTTCTTC. Translated: CASSQDDLSGYNEQFF.